This T cell receptor (beta chain) was profiled in a study of blood T cell repertoires in COVID-19. V lost 5 bases and J 3 bases, leaving 11 bases between the germline ends. The CDR3 spans 15 residues. Germline CDR1 MDHEN, CDR2 SYDVKM. As processed by the authors: Amplified reference gene primers provided the basis for estimating nucleated cell counts. Repertoires were generated with immunoSEQ multiplex PCR, while TCRdb's copy carries only in-frame clones and drops some. V and J calls and clone size are copied from that table; D and trimming were computed from the DNA. Of 80,000 to 100,000 clones listed, 85% to 90% are singletons.

The sample consisted of peripheral blood. The gene calls are TRBV28 and TRBJ1-6, with D perhaps TRBD1 (5 bases). The receptor's source is an older woman in a cohort sampled during active or convalescent COVID-19. The CDR3, as DNA: TGTGCCAGCAGTGCCGGGGGGAACTATAATTCACCCCTCCACTTT. It is translated as CASSAGGNYNSPLHF.